Following are 6 T cell receptor beta chains from one sample sequenced in a study of T cells after posttransplantation cyclophosphamide. Sequenced by immunoSEQ multiplex PCR; TCRdb stores in-frame clones only, minus some. The table has some 54,000 clones, 85% to 95% seen once; the top ten hold 2.5% to 3%. Sequencing was carried out using PBMCs. These receptors originate from a woman aged 25 to 39 in good health and a related stem cell transplant donor.

The genes are TRBV18 and TRBJ1-4; 7 positions agree with TRBD1. The CDR3 sequence is 16 residues long. The germline V gene encodes CDR1 KGHSH and CDR2 LQKENI. Trimming cost V 4 bases and J 0 bases; bases outside gene matches: 5. The CDR3 sequence is CASSLGTAATNEKLFF. Written as DNA, the CDR3 is TGTGCCAGCTCACTGGGGACAGCTGCAACTAATGAAAAACTGTTTTTT.

This clone showed up just once. V gene TRBV19 combines with J gene TRBJ2-5; 9 positions agree with TRBD2. The CDR3 extends over 16 amino acids. V shed 5 bases, J shed 7 bases, and the junction held 14 bases outside the gene matches. Per the germline V gene, CDR1 is LNHDA and CDR2 is SQIVND (reference sequence). The CDR3 spells CASSFPGLAGKRTQYF. In DNA, the CDR3 is TGTGCCAGTAGTTTCCCGGGACTAGCCGGTAAAAGGACCCAGTACTTC.

Here the CDR3 reads CASRANRAGQPQHF. The CDR3 DNA reads TGTGCCAGCAGAGCGAACAGGGCGGGTCAGCCCCAGCATTTT. The rearrangement joins TRBV2 to TRBJ1-5; maybe TRBD1 (6 bases). From germline, CDR1 is SNHLY and CDR2 FYNNEI. The CDR3 is made up of 14 amino acids. Trimming removed 6 bases at V and 6 bases at J, with 15 bases between. Full variable domain (rest looked up from reference TRBV2 and TRBJ1-5): EPEVTQTPSHQVTQMGQEVILRCVPISNHLYFYWYRQILGQKVEFLVSFYNNEISEKSEIFDDQFSVERPDGSNFTLKIRSTKLEDSAMYFCASRANRAGQPQHFGDGTRLSIL.

The genes are TRBV4-2 and TRBJ1-6; D is unclear. CDR3 size: 16 residues. V was pared by 2 bases and J by 5 bases, with 13 bases between. Germline CDR1 is LGHNA and CDR2 is YNFKEQ. CDR3 nucleotide sequence: TGTGCCAGCAGCCAAAGAGGTTCCGCAGATAATTCACCCCTCCACTTT. This sequence encodes CASSQRGSADNSPLHF.

The rearrangement joins TRBV5-6 to TRBJ2-7; the match to TRBD2 covers 8 bases. V was clipped by 4 bases and J by 2 bases; unmatched bases: 11. The CDR3 has 16 residues. From germline, CDR1 is SGHDT and CDR2 YYEEEE. The CDR3 spells CASSPPPGGGPYEQYF. CDR3 DNA sequence: TGTGCCAGCAGCCCACCCCCGGGCGGGGGGCCCTACGAGCAGTACTTC.

V is TRBV4-3 and J is TRBJ1-1; 7 bases are a match to TRBD1. Germline CDR1 is LGHNA and CDR2 is YSLEER. CDR3 length equals 15 residues. Trimming removed 4 bases from V and 0 bases from J; junction bases left unmatched: 5. The CDR3 nucleotides read TGCGCCAGCAGCCCTCAGGGACAGATGAACACTGAAGCTTTCTTT. As protein: CASSPQGQMNTEAFF.